This passage covers 24 T cell receptor beta chains from one sample sequenced in a study of CD8 T cells in ankylosing spondylitis. Study-level results: Within ankylosing spondylitis blood, a TCR beta motif made up of several highly homologous variants appeared to be characteristic.

Their antigen targets remain unknown. TCRdb redid the calling of the 5' RACE reads with MiXCR, one entry per CDR3 protein. The table shows some 400,000 distinct CDR3 sequences, with 20% to 25% occurring only once. Sequences were obtained from blood, either unsorted or a sorted T cell fraction (not recorded which). The receptors come from a male donor with ankylosing spondylitis.

This clonotype was counted between two and nine times. The chain employs TRBV28 and TRBJ1-5; D not resolved. Between the trimmed V and J ends, which lost 2 bases and 7 bases, there was a span of 12 bases. Germline-derived CDR1 and CDR2 are MDHEN and SYDVKM. CDR3 size: 14 residues. CDR3 residues: CASSLNVARQPQHF. The CDR3 bases are TGTGCCAGCAGTTTAAACGTGGCGCGCCAGCCCCAGCATTTT.

The chain employs TRBV6-1 and TRBJ1-5, with D possibly TRBD1 on 5 matching bases. Germline V lookup: CDR1 MNHNS, CDR2 SASEGT. V lost 3 bases to trimming and J lost 1 base, with 7 bases between them. The CDR3 is 14 residues long. The CDR3 here is CASSDRDSNQPQHF. Here the CDR3 DNA reads TGTGCCAGCAGTGACCGGGACAGCAATCAGCCCCAGCATTTT.

This clonotype appeared a few times. The rearrangement links TRBV4-1 to TRBJ1-5; perhaps TRBD1 as D (5 bases). Germline values: CDR1 MGHRA, CDR2 YSYEKL. The V gene lost 3 bases and the J gene lost 5 bases, with 20 bases spanning the gap. CDR3 length equals 17 residues. The CDR3 coding sequence is TGCGCCAGCAGCCATCTTTGGAAGGGGTTGGGGGATCAGCCCCAGCATTTT. Its translation: CASSHLWKGLGDQPQHF.

The CDR3: CASTRTVFTYNEQFF. In DNA, the CDR3 is TGTGCCAGTACCCGGACGGTTTTCACCTACAATGAGCAGTTCTTC. The V and J genes are TRBV19 and TRBJ2-1; D remains ambiguous. V lost 7 bases to trimming and J lost 2 bases, with 15 bases between them. CDR1 and CDR2 from the germline V gene are LNHDA and SQIVND (reference sequence). This CDR3 has 15 amino acids. Filled out from reference TRBV19 and TRBJ2-1, the complete variable domain reads DGGITQSPKYLFRKEGQNVTLSCEQNLNHDAMYWYRQDPGQGLRLIYYSQIVNDFQKGDIAEGYSVSREKKESFPLTVTSAQKNPTAFYLCASTRTVFTYNEQFFGPGTRLTVL.

In this sample, this clonotype turned up many times. The V call is TRBV12-3 or TRBV12-4, the J call TRBJ2-2, with D perhaps TRBD1 (5 bases). This CDR3 is built from 14 residues. The V gene lost 6 bases and the J gene lost 4 bases, with 12 bases spanning the gap. CDR3 in DNA: TGTGCCAGCAGCTCCCTGACAGTCACCGGGGAGCTGTTTTTT. Amino acid sequence: CASSSLTVTGELFF.

This clonotype was seen only a few times. V usage is TRBV20-1 and J usage is TRBJ2-7, with TRBD1 identical over 8 bases. The ends lost 6 bases at V and 2 bases at J; junction bases unmatched: 6. CDR1 DFQATT and CDR2 SNEGSKA come from the germline V gene (reference sequence). This CDR3 region has 13 residues. The CDR3 loop reads CSATGTGPYEQYF. CDR3 sequence (DNA): TGCAGTGCCACCGGGACAGGCCCCTACGAGCAGTACTTC.

There are a few counts of this clonotype. V is TRBV20-1 and J is TRBJ2-7, with D possibly TRBD1 on 6 matching bases. The germline V gene encodes CDR1 DFQATT and CDR2 SNEGSKA (reference sequence). Between the trimmed V and J ends, which lost 0 bases and 2 bases, there was a span of 14 bases. This CDR3 is 15 amino acids long. The CDR3 here is CSARDGTPRPYEQYF. As DNA, the CDR3 is TGCAGTGCTAGAGATGGGACACCGAGACCCTACGAGCAGTACTTC.

The chain joins TRBV28 to TRBJ2-3; D uncertain. Per germline, CDR1 MDHEN and CDR2 SYDVKM. The CDR3 covers 15 residues. With 7 bases removed from V and 0 bases from J, the gap between germline ends came to 14 bases. The CDR3: CASKRKITSTDTQYF. The CDR3 DNA follows: TGTGCCAGCAAAAGAAAGATTACTAGCACAGATACGCAGTATTTT.

V is TRBV7-3 and J is TRBJ2-3, with D perhaps TRBD2 (5 bases). The germline V gene encodes CDR1 SGHTA and CDR2 FQGTGA. Trimming removed 2 bases from V and 4 bases from J, with 10 bases in between. This CDR3 spans 14 amino acids. CDR3 protein: CASSLALGADTQYF. CDR3 nucleotide sequence: TGTGCCAGCAGCTTAGCGTTGGGAGCAGATACGCAGTATTTT.

The chain employs TRBV6-5 and TRBJ2-1; D uncertain. CDR1 MNHEY and CDR2 SVGAGI come from the germline V gene. Trimming removed 0 bases from V and 3 bases from J, with 9 bases in between. CDR3 length equals 15 residues. DNA of the CDR3: TGTGCCAGCAGTTACTCGACTGGGGTCTACAATGAGCAGTTCTTC. Its protein product is CASSYSTGVYNEQFF.

This chain links TRBV5-5 with TRBJ2-2; 10 bases map to TRBD2. Trimming took 0 bases from V and 7 from J; bases not matched to a gene: 6. CDR1 is SGHKS, CDR2 YYEKEE, per germline (reference sequence). The CDR3 has 16 amino acids. The DNA for the CDR3 is TGTGCCAGCAGCTTGGAGGCTAGCGGGAGTATCGGGGAGCTGTTTTTT. Translated: CASSLEASGSIGELFF.

The V and J genes are TRBV7-3 and TRBJ1-5, with D tentatively TRBD1 (5 bases). This CDR3 is 13 amino acids long. Germline V gene data show CDR1 as SGHTA and CDR2 as FQGTGA. Trimming removed 5 bases from V and 7 bases from J, with 12 bases in between. CDR3 sequence (DNA): TGTGCCAGCAGCCGAGGGAGGGGCCAGCCCCAGCATTTT. Protein: CASSRGRGQPQHF.

This clonotype has more than one count but fewer than ten. The chain joins TRBV5-1 to TRBJ1-1; D call uncertain. Germline assignment: CDR1 SGHRS and CDR2 YFSETQ. The CDR3 extends over 18 amino acids. V was cut by 0 bases and J by 0 bases, with 18 bases left in between. The CDR3 loop reads CASSLVAGVTGMNTEAFF. CDR3 bases: TGCGCCAGCAGCTTGGTTGCCGGGGTGACCGGGATGAACACTGAAGCTTTCTTT.

This clonotype was counted ten times or more. The J gene is TRBJ2-2, the V gene TRBV2; D perhaps matches TRBD1 (5 bases). The CDR3 is 14 amino acids. Germline lookup yields CDR1 SNHLY and CDR2 FYNNEI. V dropped 5 bases and J dropped 0 bases, with 7 bases sitting between them. This CDR3 reads CASSIQANTGELFF. The CDR3 DNA sequence: TGTGCCAGCAGTATACAGGCGAACACCGGGGAGCTGTTTTTT.

This clonotype was detected only a few times. The J gene is TRBJ2-3, the V gene TRBV29-1; possible D gene TRBD1, 6 bases. The CDR3 sequence is 15 residues long. V was pared by 2 bases and J by 1 base, with 13 bases between. CDR1 and CDR2 from the germline V gene are SQVTM and ANQGSEA. CDR3 residues: CSVERQGIGTDTQYF. The CDR3 nucleotides read TGCAGCGTTGAACGCCAGGGGATTGGCACAGATACGCAGTATTTT.

This clonotype was found a few times. The rearrangement joins TRBV6-1 to TRBJ2-2, with 10 positions matching TRBD1. CDR1 and CDR2 (germline): MNHNS, SASEGT. This CDR3 comprises 18 residues. V dropped 6 bases and J dropped 3; count of bases not matched to a gene: 13. The CDR3 is CASRGVGTGAGDTGELFF. DNA for the CDR3: TGTGCCAGCAGGGGCGTCGGGACAGGGGCGGGAGACACCGGGGAGCTGTTTTTT.

This clonotype showed up just a few times. For the CDR3, the DNA is TGTGCCAGCAGCGCTCGGACAGGCCATGAAAAACTGTTTTTT. This encodes CASSARTGHEKLFF. The chain combines TRBV9 with TRBJ1-4; 7 positions agree with TRBD1. In germline, CDR1 is SGDLS, CDR2 YYNGEE. V lost 3 bases and J lost 6; bases outside the gene matches: 5. This CDR3 is built from 14 residues.

This clonotype was observed a few times. The gene calls are TRBV20-1 and TRBJ2-3; 7 nucleotides match TRBD2. J was trimmed by 4 bases and V by 0 bases; bases with no gene match: 7. The CDR3 length is 15 residues. Germline V gene sequence: CDR1 DFQATT, CDR2 SNEGSKA (reference sequence). The CDR3 sequence is CSARDGGRASDTQYF. In nucleotides, the CDR3 is TGCAGTGCTAGAGATGGAGGGAGGGCTTCAGATACGCAGTATTTT.

This clonotype was seen a handful of times. In nucleotides, the CDR3 is TGTGCCAGCGCCTGGGCTAGCGGGGGGCCCACAGATACGCAGTATTTT. This encodes CASAWASGGPTDTQYF. The gene calls are TRBV25-1 and TRBJ2-3; 11 nucleotides line up with TRBD2. Trimming removed 8 bases from V and 2 bases from J; junction bases left unmatched: 9. The germline V gene encodes CDR1 MGHDK and CDR2 SYGVNS. This CDR3 contains 16 residues.

This clonotype was seen at least ten times. This rearrangement joins TRBV2 to TRBJ2-1; no clear D. Germline assignment: CDR1 SNHLY and CDR2 FYNNEI. The germline V and J ends were trimmed by 8 bases and 0 bases, with 8 bases remaining between them. The CDR3 is 13 residues long. This CDR3 is CASVTSSYNEQFF. In DNA, the CDR3 is TGTGCCAGCGTCACATCCTCCTACAATGAGCAGTTCTTC. The entire variable domain, with the rest obtained from reference TRBV2 and TRBJ2-1, is as follows: EPEVTQTPSHQVTQMGQEVILRCVPISNHLYFYWYRQILGQKVEFLVSFYNNEISEKSEIFDDQFSVERPDGSNFTLKIRSTKLEDSAMYFCASVTSSYNEQFFGPGTRLTVL.

This clonotype turned up a few times. The genes are TRBV6-1 and TRBJ1-1; D unclear. From germline, CDR1 is MNHNS and CDR2 SASEGT. Trimming took off 8 bases at V and 1 base at J, with 14 bases between the two ends. The CDR3 is made up of 14 amino acids. This chain's CDR3 is CASAPWERNTEAFF. The CDR3 DNA reads as TGTGCCAGCGCTCCGTGGGAACGGAACACTGAAGCTTTCTTT.

The chain has TRBV11-3 and TRBJ2-1, with D tentatively TRBD1 (5 bases). CDR3 size: 14 residues. With 1 base removed from V and 5 bases from J, the gap between germline ends came to 9 bases. Germline V gives CDR1 SGHNT, CDR2 YENEEA. CDR3 sequence (DNA): TGTGCCAGCAGCTTAGGGGGCAACAACAATGAGCAGTTCTTC. Its translation: CASSLGGNNNEQFF.

Only a few counts were recorded for this clonotype. CDR3 nucleotide sequence: TGCGCCAGCACCAATATGGGGGGGTCCTACAATGAGCAGTTCTTC. Protein: CASTNMGGSYNEQFF. The chain links TRBV5-1 to TRBJ2-1, with TRBD2 matching 7 bases. Germline V CDR1 and CDR2: SGHRS, YFSETQ. The trim removed 6 bases at V and 1 base at J, leaving 7 bases unmatched. CDR3 length: 15 residues.

This CDR3 is CASSLWRLTHDNTQYF. The CDR3 DNA sequence: TGTGCCAGCAGTTTATGGAGACTTACTCACGACAATACGCAGTATTTT. The chain has TRBV28 and TRBJ2-3; D remains unclear. This CDR3 has 16 amino acids. Germline assignment: CDR1 MDHEN and CDR2 SYDVKM. V lost 0 bases, J lost 7 bases, and 17 bases lay in between.